This TCR beta chain originates from a study of identical twins. In its sample, this clonotype was seen a few times. Its target is not known. Study results and limitations: A lower insertion count was a feature of abundant cord blood beta clonotypes, with no such feature in memory repertoires. Out-of-frame beta sequences exhibited a weaker degree of excess twin sharing.

A universal primer site was incorporated via template switching, and the cDNA contained unique molecular identifiers. One entry per CDR3 protein results from TCRdb running MiXCR on the 5' RACE reads. The repertoire consists of hundreds of thousands of distinct CDR3 sequences, with 8.6% occurring once and the leading ten covering approximately 0.94%. The CDR3 is 15 residues long. V was pared by 7 bases and J by 0 bases, with 14 bases between. CDR1 and CDR2 (germline): SGHVS, FNYEAQ. This sample also appeared in a second study, on yellow fever vaccine responses in identical twins. That publication notes: Twins' vaccine T cell response reportedly seemed partly convergent, partly personalized.

This chain connects TRBV7-6 to TRBJ2-3; no reliable D call. The sequencing sample was made of PBMCs. The receptor was derived from a woman aged 18-29 years in good health. Here the CDR3 DNA reads TGTGCCAGCACCTCGACCGTTGTTAGCACAGATACGCAGTATTTT. Encoded protein: CASTSTVVSTDTQYF.